This record looks at one T cell receptor (beta chain) sequence and its context. This sample is drawn from a study of shared clonotypes between healthy human individuals. V trimming: 6 bases; J trimming: 2 bases; junction bases outside the gene matches: 8. There are 16 residues in the CDR3. The germline gives CDR1 LNHDA, CDR2 SQIVND (reference sequence). TCRdb's table, derived via immunoSEQ multiplex PCR, lists solely in-frame clones and lacks some. In the table there are about 2 million clones, about 95% of which are singletons. The receptor comes from a man younger than 35 in good health. The rearrangement links TRBV19 to TRBJ1-2, with 11 positions matching TRBD1. Sequencing was done on a sample of naive CD4+ T cells sorted from blood. Subset in this sample: CD45RA+ positively selected. CDR3 amino acids: CASSRTGGARNYGYTF. The CDR3, as DNA: TGTGCCAGTAGCCGGACAGGGGGCGCAAGAAACTATGGCTACACCTTC.